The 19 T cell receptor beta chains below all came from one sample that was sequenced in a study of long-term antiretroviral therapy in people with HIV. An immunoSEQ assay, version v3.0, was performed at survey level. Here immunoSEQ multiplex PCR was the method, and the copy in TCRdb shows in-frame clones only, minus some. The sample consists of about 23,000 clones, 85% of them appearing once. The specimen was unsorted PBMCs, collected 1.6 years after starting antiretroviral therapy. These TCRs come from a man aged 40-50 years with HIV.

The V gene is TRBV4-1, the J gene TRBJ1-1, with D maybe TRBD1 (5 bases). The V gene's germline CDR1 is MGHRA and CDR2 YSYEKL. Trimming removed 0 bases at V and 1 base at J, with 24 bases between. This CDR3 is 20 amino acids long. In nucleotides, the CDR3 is TGCGCCAGCAGCCAAGAGGCGGTCCGCAGGGCAAACACTCAGAACACTGAAGCTTTCTTT. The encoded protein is CASSQEAVRRANTQNTEAFF.

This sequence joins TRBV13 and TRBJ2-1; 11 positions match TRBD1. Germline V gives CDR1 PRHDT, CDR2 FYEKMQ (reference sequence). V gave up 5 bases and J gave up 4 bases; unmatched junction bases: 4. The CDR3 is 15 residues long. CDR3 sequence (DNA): TGTGCCAGCAGCCCCCGGGACAGGGGGTACAATGAGCAGTTCTTC. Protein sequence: CASSPRDRGYNEQFF.

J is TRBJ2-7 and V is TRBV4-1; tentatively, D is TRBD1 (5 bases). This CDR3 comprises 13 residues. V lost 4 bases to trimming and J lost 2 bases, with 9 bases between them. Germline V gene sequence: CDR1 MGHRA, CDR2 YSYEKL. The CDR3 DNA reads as TGCGCCAGCAGCCTGGACACAGCCTACGAGCAGTACTTC. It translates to CASSLDTAYEQYF.

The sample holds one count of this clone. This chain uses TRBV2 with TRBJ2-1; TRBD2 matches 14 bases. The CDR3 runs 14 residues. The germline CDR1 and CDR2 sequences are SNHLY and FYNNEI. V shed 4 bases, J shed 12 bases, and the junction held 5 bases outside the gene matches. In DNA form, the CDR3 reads TGTGCCAGCAGTGTGGGACTAGCGGGAGTCCGGCAGTTCTTC. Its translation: CASSVGLAGVRQFF.

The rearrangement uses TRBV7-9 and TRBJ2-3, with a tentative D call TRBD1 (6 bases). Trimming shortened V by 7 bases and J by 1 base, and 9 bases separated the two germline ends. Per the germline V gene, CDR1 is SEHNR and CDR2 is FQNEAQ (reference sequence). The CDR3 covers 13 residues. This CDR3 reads CASINRGTDTQYF. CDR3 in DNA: TGTGCCAGCATCAACAGGGGCACAGATACGCAGTATTTT.

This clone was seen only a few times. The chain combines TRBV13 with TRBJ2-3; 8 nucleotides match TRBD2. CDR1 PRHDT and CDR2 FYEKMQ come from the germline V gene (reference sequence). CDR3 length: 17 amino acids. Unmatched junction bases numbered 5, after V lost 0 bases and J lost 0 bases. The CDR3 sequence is CASSLGLAGTSTDTQYF. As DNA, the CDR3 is TGTGCCAGCAGCTTAGGGCTAGCGGGTACTAGCACAGATACGCAGTATTTT.

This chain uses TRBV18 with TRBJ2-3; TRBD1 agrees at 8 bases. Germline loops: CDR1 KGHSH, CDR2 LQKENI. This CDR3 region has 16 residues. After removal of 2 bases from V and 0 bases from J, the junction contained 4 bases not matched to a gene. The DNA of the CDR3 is TGTGCCAGCTCACCATGGGACAGGCCCAGCACAGATACGCAGTATTTT. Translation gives CASSPWDRPSTDTQYF.

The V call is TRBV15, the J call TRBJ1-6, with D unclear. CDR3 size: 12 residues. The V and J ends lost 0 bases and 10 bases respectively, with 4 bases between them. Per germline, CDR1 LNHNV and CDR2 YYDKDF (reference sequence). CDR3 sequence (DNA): TGTGCCACCAGCAGAGATCTCTCACCCCTCCACTTT. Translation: CATSRDLSPLHF.

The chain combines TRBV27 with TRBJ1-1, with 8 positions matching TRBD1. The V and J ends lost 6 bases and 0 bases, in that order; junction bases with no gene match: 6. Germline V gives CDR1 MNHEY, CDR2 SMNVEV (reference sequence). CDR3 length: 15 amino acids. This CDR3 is CASSGRQGMNTEAFF. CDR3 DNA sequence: TGTGCCAGCAGCGGTAGACAGGGGATGAACACTGAAGCTTTCTTT.

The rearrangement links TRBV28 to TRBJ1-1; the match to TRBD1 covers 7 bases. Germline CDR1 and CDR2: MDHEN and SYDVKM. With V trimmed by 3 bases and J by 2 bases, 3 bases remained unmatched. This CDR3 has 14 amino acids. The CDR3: CASSLTGRNTEAFF. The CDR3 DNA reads TGTGCCAGCAGTTTGACAGGGAGAAACACTGAAGCTTTCTTT.

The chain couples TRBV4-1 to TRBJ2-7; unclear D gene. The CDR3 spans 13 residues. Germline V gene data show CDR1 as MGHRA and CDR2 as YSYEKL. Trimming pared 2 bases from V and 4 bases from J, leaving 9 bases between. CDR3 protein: CASSQSQDYEQYF. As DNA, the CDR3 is TGCGCCAGCAGCCAATCACAAGATTACGAGCAGTACTTC.

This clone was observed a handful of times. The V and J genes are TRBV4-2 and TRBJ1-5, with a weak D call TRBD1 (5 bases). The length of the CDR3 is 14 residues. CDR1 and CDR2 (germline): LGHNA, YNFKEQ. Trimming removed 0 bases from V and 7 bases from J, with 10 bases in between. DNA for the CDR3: TGTGCCAGCAGCCAAGAGGTAGGGGAGCAGCCCCAGCATTTT. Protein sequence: CASSQEVGEQPQHF.

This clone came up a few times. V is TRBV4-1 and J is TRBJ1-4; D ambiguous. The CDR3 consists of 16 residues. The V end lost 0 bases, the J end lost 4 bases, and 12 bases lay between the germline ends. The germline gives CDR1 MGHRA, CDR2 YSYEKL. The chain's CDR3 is CASSQDRGLLNEKLFF. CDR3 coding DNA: TGCGCCAGCAGCCAAGATCGCGGTTTGCTTAATGAAAAACTGTTTTTT.

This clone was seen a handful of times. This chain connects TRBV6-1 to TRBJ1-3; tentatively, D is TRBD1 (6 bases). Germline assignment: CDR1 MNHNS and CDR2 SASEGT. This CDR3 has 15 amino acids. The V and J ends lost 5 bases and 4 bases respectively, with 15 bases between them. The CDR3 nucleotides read TGTGCCAGCAGTCCCCGGGGGGCTGGAGGAAACACCATATATTTT. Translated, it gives CASSPRGAGGNTIYF.

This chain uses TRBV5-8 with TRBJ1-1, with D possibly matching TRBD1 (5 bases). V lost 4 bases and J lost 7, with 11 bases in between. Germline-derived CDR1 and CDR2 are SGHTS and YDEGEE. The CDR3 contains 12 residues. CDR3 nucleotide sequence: TGTGCCAGCAGCGCAGACAGAGTTGAAGCTTTCTTT. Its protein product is CASSADRVEAFF.

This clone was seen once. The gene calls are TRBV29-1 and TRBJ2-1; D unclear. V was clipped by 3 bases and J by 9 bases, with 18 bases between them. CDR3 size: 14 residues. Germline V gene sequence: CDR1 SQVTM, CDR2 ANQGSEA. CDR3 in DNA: TGCAGCGTTGACAAGGGAATGAACCACCCTGAGCAGTTCTTC. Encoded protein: CSVDKGMNHPEQFF.

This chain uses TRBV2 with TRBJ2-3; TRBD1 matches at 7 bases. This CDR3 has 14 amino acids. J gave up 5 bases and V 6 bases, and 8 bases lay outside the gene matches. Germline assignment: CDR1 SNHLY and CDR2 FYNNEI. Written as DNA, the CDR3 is TGTGCCAGCAGCACCGGGACAGTAGGAGATACGCAGTATTTT. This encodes CASSTGTVGDTQYF.

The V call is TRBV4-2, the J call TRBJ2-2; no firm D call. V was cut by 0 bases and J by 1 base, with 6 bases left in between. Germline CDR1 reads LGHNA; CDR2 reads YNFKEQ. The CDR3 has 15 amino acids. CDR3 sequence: CASSQDGGNTGELFF. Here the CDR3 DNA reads TGTGCCAGCAGCCAAGACGGTGGGAACACCGGGGAGCTGTTTTTT.

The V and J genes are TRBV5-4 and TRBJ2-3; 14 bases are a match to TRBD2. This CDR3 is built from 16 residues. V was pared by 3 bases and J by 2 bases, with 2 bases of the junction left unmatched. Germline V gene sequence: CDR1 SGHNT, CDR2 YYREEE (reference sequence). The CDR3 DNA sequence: TGTGCCAGCAGCTCGGGACTAGCGGGAGCCACAGATACGCAGTATTTT. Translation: CASSSGLAGATDTQYF.